The clone carrying this T cell receptor (beta chain) has a count of ten or more. Germline lookup yields CDR1 DFQATT and CDR2 SNEGSKA (reference sequence). Trimming took 4 bases from V and 9 from J; bases not matched to a gene: 10. The CDR3 loop spans 14 amino acids. From the 5' RACE reads, TCRdb called clonotypes with MiXCR, one entry per CDR3 protein. The sample lists more than 300,000 distinct CDR3 sequences, 9.5% to 13% seen once, with roughly 9% in the top ten. The data were taken from a study of CD8 T cells in ankylosing spondylitis. The specimen was blood, either unsorted or a sorted T cell fraction (not recorded which). This TCR derives from a female donor with ankylosing spondylitis or in good health (not recorded which). The rearrangement uses TRBV20-1 and TRBJ1-5; 9 nucleotides match TRBD1. For the CDR3, the DNA is TGCAGTGCTAAGTCCGGGACAGGGATTGCGCCCCAGCATTTT. This encodes CSAKSGTGIAPQHF.